This TCR beta chain was identified during a study of glioma-infiltrating T cells. Findings of the study overall: Non-neoplastic patients had below-expected tissue-blood divergence, while all gliomas exceeded expectation. Very few CDR3 sequences were shared between tissue and blood.

The iRepertoire nested amplicon-rescue multiplex PCR amplified TCR alpha and beta CDR3s from RNA. Input was roughly 85-450 ng of tissue mRNA or PBMC total RNA. TCRdb ran MiXCR on the multiplex PCR reads and lists one entry per CDR3 protein. This repertoire shows some 99,000 distinct CDR3 sequences, less than 30% found once; its top ten account for 35%. Germline V gene sequence: CDR1 MNHEY, CDR2 SVGAGI. The CDR3 loop spans 15 amino acids. V gave up 0 bases and J gave up 6 bases, with 13 bases separating them. In its sample, this clonotype was seen many times. Its antigen is not identified. The TCR was taken from a human donor with low-grade glioma or glioblastoma, undergoing nonglioma brain surgery, or in good health (not recorded which). Material: glioma tissue, nonneoplastic brain tissue, or PBMCs (not recorded which). V and J are TRBV6-5 and TRBJ2-3, with a tentative D call TRBD1 (5 bases). The chain's CDR3 is CASSYSQGAPDTQYF. The DNA for the CDR3 is TGTGCCAGCAGTTACTCCCAAGGGGCACCGGATACGCAGTATTTT.